This passage covers 25 T cell receptor beta chains from one sample sequenced in a study of blood T cells in healthy people across ages (dated by TCRdb to between 2014 and 2017). Library method: 5' RACE. Instrument used: Illumina HiSeq 2500. A second roughly 6 to 11 cycle PCR used a sample-barcoded 5' primer and a J-beta primer mix. Using fastp at Q25 and MiXCR, TCRdb reprocessed the public reads and kept productive beta chains. Entries that share a CDR3 protein sequence are merged under the most common genes and DNA. Recorded for this sample are 850,000 to 950,000 distinct CDR3 sequences; 29% of them occurred a single time. Together, the top ten hold 17% of the sample. Sequenced: blood. Every receptor here comes from a woman of 80 years or more in good health.

This clonotype was detected a few times. A read error may explain this, as a much larger clone is one base away. V usage is TRBV2 and J usage is TRBJ1-4; the D gene is possibly TRBD1 (5 bases). From germline, CDR1 is SNHLY and CDR2 FYNNEI. The CDR3 runs 16 residues. The CDR3 DNA sequence: TGTGCCAGCACCCTAACAGGAGTTGCAACTAATGAAAAACGGTTTTTT. This codes for CASTLTGVATNEKRFF.

This clonotype was found many times. V and J are TRBV20-1 and TRBJ1-5; D gene uncertain. The CDR3 is 15 residues long. The germline V gene encodes CDR1 DFQATT and CDR2 SNEGSKA (reference sequence). Trimming left V 0 bases short and J 4 bases short, with 13 bases between. The chain's CDR3 is CSARDHIQPNQPQHF. CDR3 DNA: TGCAGTGCTAGAGATCATATACAGCCAAATCAGCCCCAGCATTTT.

The table lists this clonotype with many counts. The chain is built from TRBV15 and TRBJ2-1; no clear D gene. The CDR3 length is 14 residues. In germline, CDR1 is LNHNV, CDR2 YYDKDF (reference sequence). V dropped 5 bases and J dropped 3 bases, with 11 bases sitting between them. In nucleotides, the CDR3 is TGTGCCACCAGCCGACAAACGAGCTACAATGAGCAGTTCTTC. Translating gives CATSRQTSYNEQFF.

This clonotype was recorded a few times. The chain joins TRBV28 to TRBJ1-2; D is ambiguous. Germline V lookup: CDR1 MDHEN, CDR2 SYDVKM. This CDR3 contains 12 residues. V was shortened by 10 bases and J by 2 bases, with 11 bases between the two germline ends. The CDR3 region has the DNA TGTGCCATCCAATACGGGAACTATGGCTACACCTTC. This codes for CAIQYGNYGYTF.

This clonotype was counted between two and nine times. The chain recombines TRBV7-2 with TRBJ1-2; TRBD1 agrees at 9 bases. The CDR3 covers 15 residues. V lost 5 bases, J lost 5 bases, and 9 bases stayed unmatched. Germline CDR1 SGHTA, CDR2 FQGNSA. This CDR3 is CASSANRDRAYGYTF. The CDR3 bases are TGTGCCAGCAGCGCGAACCGGGACAGGGCTTATGGCTACACCTTC.

This clonotype has at least ten counts. J is TRBJ2-1 and V is TRBV24-1, with D possibly matching TRBD1 (5 bases). The CDR3 totals 16 residues. V lost 1 base and J lost 2, with 11 bases in between. Germline CDR1 and CDR2: KGHDR and SFDVKD. CDR3 sequence: CATSDFRDRPYNEQFF. The CDR3 nucleotides read TGTGCCACCAGTGATTTTAGAGACAGACCCTACAATGAGCAGTTCTTC.

Of note for this clonotype: This clone may be a read error of a much larger clone one base away. V and J are TRBV7-2 and TRBJ2-5; perhaps D is TRBD1 or TRBD2 (5 bases each). This CDR3 has 14 amino acids. The germline gives CDR1 SGHTA, CDR2 FQGNSA. Trimming shortened V by 5 bases and J by 4 bases, and 14 bases separated the two germline ends. CDR3: CASSPDSGRETQYF. CDR3 nucleotide sequence: TGTGCCAGCAGCCCCGACTCAGGGAGAGAGACCCAGTACTTC. Full variable domain (outside the CDR3, taken from reference TRBV7-2 and TRBJ2-5): GAGVSQSPSNKVTEKGKDVELRCDPISGHTALYWYRQSLGQGLEFLIYFQGNSAPDKSGLPSDRFSAERTGGSVSTLTIQRTQQEDSAVYLCASSPDSGRETQYFGPGTRLLVL.

Remarks on this clonotype: A much bigger clone sits one base away, suggesting this may be a read error. This rearrangement joins TRBV7-2 to TRBJ2-6, with TRBD1 matching 9 bases. Germline V gene sequence: CDR1 SGHTA, CDR2 FQGNSA. This CDR3 contains 16 residues. The CDR3 DNA reads as TGTGCCAGCAGCTGGGACAGGGCGGCTGGGGCCAACGTCCGGACTTTC. Protein: CASSWDRAAGANVRTF.

The table lists this clonotype with a count of one. This may come from a read error, since a much larger clone is one base off. The chain uses TRBV20-1 and TRBJ2-4, with D hard to call. Trimming took off 7 bases at V and 8 bases at J, with 12 bases between the two ends. This CDR3 spans 11 amino acids. The V gene's germline CDR1 is DFQATT and CDR2 SNEGSKA (reference sequence). Written as DNA, the CDR3 is TGCAGTGGGGTGGTAAAGGACATTCAGTACTTC. It is translated as CSGVVKDIQYF.

The J gene is TRBJ1-5, the V gene TRBV11-3, with 9 nucleotides matching TRBD1. J lost 11 bases, V lost 4 bases, and 18 bases had no gene match. The CDR3 is made up of 17 amino acids. The germline V gene has CDR1 SGHNT and CDR2 YENEEA. This chain's CDR3 is CASSSDPGQGKGSAQHF. The DNA for the CDR3 is TGTGCCAGCAGCTCCGACCCAGGACAGGGGAAAGGATCAGCCCAGCATTTT.

A few counts support this clonotype. This chain links TRBV29-1 with TRBJ2-1, with TRBD2 as a possible D gene (5 bases). Germline CDR1 SQVTM, CDR2 ANQGSEA. Trimming stripped 3 bases from V and 0 bases from J, with 6 bases between. CDR3 length: 13 amino acids. The CDR3 region is CSVDGSSYNEQFF. The CDR3 DNA sequence: TGCAGCGTTGATGGGAGCTCCTACAATGAGCAGTTCTTC.

V is TRBV7-8 and J is TRBJ2-2, with TRBD1 matching 9 bases. This CDR3 has 14 residues. Losses at the gene ends were 3 bases for V and 5 bases for J; bases not matched to a gene: 1. The germline V gene encodes CDR1 SGHVS and CDR2 FQNEAQ. CDR3 loop: CASSFGTGTGELFF. CDR3 coding DNA: TGTGCCAGCAGCTTCGGGACAGGGACCGGGGAGCTGTTTTTT.

This clonotype was recorded many times. The chain joins TRBV29-1 to TRBJ2-5; D may correspond to TRBD1 or TRBD2 (7 bases each). There are 17 residues in the CDR3. CDR1 and CDR2 from the germline V gene are SQVTM and ANQGSEA. V gave up 3 bases and J gave up 1 base, with 21 bases separating them. The chain's CDR3 is CSVDGPQTGRAQETQYF. Here the CDR3 DNA reads TGCAGCGTTGACGGCCCGCAGACAGGGAGGGCCCAAGAGACCCAGTACTTC.

The chain employs TRBV9 and TRBJ2-2; either TRBD1 or TRBD2 may supply D (6 bases each). Germline V lookup: CDR1 SGDLS, CDR2 YYNGEE. V was clipped by 0 bases and J by 5 bases, with 14 bases between them. The CDR3 spans 16 residues. DNA of the CDR3: TGTGCCAGCAGCGTAGCTACGGGGGCGCGGACCGGGGAGCTGTTTTTT. It is translated as CASSVATGARTGELFF.

With respect to this clonotype: Given a much more abundant clone one base away, this may be a read error. The rearrangement joins TRBV12-3 or TRBV12-4 to TRBJ2-1; D gene ambiguous. TRBJ2-7 explains the end of the DNA better; the J call may be wrong. This CDR3 has 15 residues. The CDR3 region is CASSLWGSSYNEQYF. CDR3 bases: TGTGCCAGCAGTTTGTGGGGTTCTTCCTACAATGAGCAGTACTTC.

This clonotype was seen many times. V usage is TRBV5-6 and J usage is TRBJ1-2, with TRBD1 matching 9 bases. The CDR3 runs 13 residues. The V segment lost 4 bases and the J segment 6 bases; nucleotides outside the gene matches: 4. Germline V gives CDR1 SGHDT, CDR2 YYEEEE. In nucleotides, the CDR3 is TGTGCCAGCAGCGATACAGGGGGCAATGGCTACACCTTC. This sequence encodes CASSDTGGNGYTF.

This clonotype occurred a few times. The CDR3 loop reads CASSRNSNGGFNYGYTF. CDR3 bases: TGTGCCAGCAGTAGAAATTCAAACGGGGGGTTTAACTATGGCTACACCTTC. V is TRBV6-1 and J is TRBJ1-2; tentatively, D is TRBD1 (5 bases). Looked up from germline, CDR1 is MNHNS and CDR2 is SASEGT. Deletions cut 5 bases from V and 1 base from J, with 20 bases between. The CDR3 totals 17 residues.

The table lists this clonotype with a few counts. The chain carries TRBV6-2 or TRBV6-3 and TRBJ2-7; TRBD1 agrees at 8 bases. This CDR3 is 18 amino acids long. Germline trimming cut 4 bases from V and 10 bases from J; bases unmatched to any gene: 24. Germline CDR1 MNHEY, CDR2 SVGEGT. CDR3 sequence reads: CASSSLSDRGYTSEAQYF. In DNA form, the CDR3 reads TGTGCCAGCAGTTCCTTAAGTGACAGGGGATATACGTCGGAGGCCCAGTACTTC.

About this clonotype: A much more abundant neighbour one base away suggests this may be a read error. CDR3 loop: CASSLDGTGNYSYTF. The CDR3 DNA reads as TGCGCCAGCAGCTTGGACGGGACAGGGAACTATAGCTACACCTTC. The chain links TRBV5-1 to TRBJ1-2; TRBD1 matches 9 bases. The CDR3 is 15 amino acids. CDR1 is SGHRS, CDR2 YFSETQ, per germline.

This clonotype was counted at least ten times. The DNA of the CDR3 is TGTGCCAGCAGTTTGGTGGGGGGCCCTAACTATGGCTACACCTTC. It yields the protein CASSLVGGPNYGYTF. The J gene is TRBJ1-2, the V gene TRBV7-2; TRBD1 is a possible D gene (6 bases). CDR1 is SGHTA and CDR2 is FQGNSA in the germline V gene. V was pared by 6 bases and J by 0 bases, with 14 bases between. CDR3 size: 15 residues.

This clonotype was seen at least ten times. The chain employs TRBV2 and TRBJ1-5, with a possible D match to TRBD1 (6 bases). CDR3 length: 14 residues. V was pared by 10 bases and J by 0 bases, with 13 bases between. In germline, CDR1 is SNHLY, CDR2 FYNNEI. Written as DNA, the CDR3 is TGTGCCACCAAAGGGGGGAATAGCAATCAGCCCCAGCATTTT. Amino acid sequence: CATKGGNSNQPQHF.

At least ten counts were recorded for this clonotype. This chain joins TRBV20-1 and TRBJ1-1; 7 positions match TRBD1. This CDR3 is built from 16 residues. V lost 1 base to trimming and J lost 0 bases; unmatched junction nucleotides: 8. The germline CDR1 and CDR2 sequences are DFQATT and SNEGSKA (reference sequence). The CDR3 sequence: CSARAHSGQLNTEAFF. The CDR3 DNA is TGCAGTGCTAGAGCTCACTCGGGACAGCTGAACACTGAAGCTTTCTTT.

On this clonotype itself: Relative to the germline gene, one junction end is altered; a read error may explain this. The DNA for the CDR3 is TGTGCCAACTCACCGGGACAGGTTGCCAGCCACGAGCAGTACTTC. Translating it yields CANSPGQVASHEQYF. V is TRBV18 and J is TRBJ2-7; TRBD1 matches 8 bases. Per the germline V gene, CDR1 is KGHSH and CDR2 is LQKENI. The CDR3 is made up of 15 amino acids. Full variable domain (missing parts from reference TRBV18 and TRBJ2-7): NAGVMQNPRHLVRRRGQEARLRCSPMKGHSHVYWYRQLPEEGLKFMVYLQKENIIDESGMPKERFSAEFPKEGPSILRIQQVVRGDSAAYFCANSPGQVASHEQYFGPGTRLTVT.

This clonotype was counted many times. The rearrangement uses TRBV5-1 and TRBJ2-6; TRBD2 aligns across 8 bases. V shed 4 bases, J shed 4 bases, and the junction held 4 bases outside the gene matches. Germline assignment: CDR1 SGHRS and CDR2 YFSETQ. CDR3 length: 15 residues. The CDR3 coding sequence is TGCGCCAGCAGCCCGGGGGGGATCGGGGCCAACGTCCTGACTTTC. As protein: CASSPGGIGANVLTF.

Remarks on this clonotype: A much larger clone lies one base from this, so it may be a read error. This chain connects TRBV20-1 to TRBJ2-5; a weak D match, TRBD2 (6 bases). The CDR3 is 14 amino acids. Trimming stripped 6 bases from V and 7 bases from J, with 21 bases between. Germline V gene sequence: CDR1 DFQATT, CDR2 SNEGSKA (reference sequence). The CDR3: CSARKTKGLGTQYF. The CDR3 nucleotides are TGCAGTGCCAGAAAAACCAAGGGACTGGGGACCCAGTACTTC.